The T cell receptor (beta chain) under discussion was sequenced for a study of OX40 agonist ivuxolimab in advanced cancers. Note on this clone: Its antigen remains unidentified.

Patients were ruled out by autoimmune disease history or systemic immunosuppression. Profiled with immunoSEQ multiplex PCR; TCRdb holds only in-frame clones, not every one. The sample has around 25,000 clones, about 80% seen once. Study conclusions and caveats: Partial responders dosed at 0.1-3.0 mg/kg displayed clonal expansion ranking among the lowest. Determination of antigen specificity was not performed for the expanded peripheral T cells.

From germline, CDR1 is SGHRS and CDR2 YFSETQ. This CDR3 contains 15 residues. The trim removed 4 bases at V and 6 bases at J, leaving 11 bases unmatched. This chain connects TRBV5-1 to TRBJ1-2; 8 bases map to TRBD1. This TCR was sampled from an adult with an advanced solid tumor such as melanoma, head and neck, liver or kidney cancer. The source material was CD4+ or CD8+ T cells sorted from blood, sampled in a trial of the OX40 agonist ivuxolimab. CDR3 region: CASSHLGQGIDGYTF. The DNA of the CDR3 is TGCGCCAGCAGCCATTTAGGACAGGGAATAGATGGCTACACCTTC.